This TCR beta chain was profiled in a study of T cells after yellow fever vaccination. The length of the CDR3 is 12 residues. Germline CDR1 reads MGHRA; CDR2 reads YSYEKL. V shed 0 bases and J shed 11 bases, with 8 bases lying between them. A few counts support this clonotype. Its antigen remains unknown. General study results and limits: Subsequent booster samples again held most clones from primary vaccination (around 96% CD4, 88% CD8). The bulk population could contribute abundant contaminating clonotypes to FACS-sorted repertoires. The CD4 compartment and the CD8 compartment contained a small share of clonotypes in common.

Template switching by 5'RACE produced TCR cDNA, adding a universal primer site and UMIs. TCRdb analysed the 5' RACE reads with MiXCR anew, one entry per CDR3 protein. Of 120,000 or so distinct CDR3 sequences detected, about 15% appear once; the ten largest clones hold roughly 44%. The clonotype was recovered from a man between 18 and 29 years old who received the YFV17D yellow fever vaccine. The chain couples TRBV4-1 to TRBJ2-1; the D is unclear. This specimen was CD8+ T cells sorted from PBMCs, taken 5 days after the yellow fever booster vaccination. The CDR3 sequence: CASSQDPRQQFF. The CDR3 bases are TGCGCCAGCAGCCAAGATCCGAGACAGCAGTTCTTC.